Below, 10 T cell receptor beta chains from the same sample are listed, as sequenced in a study of beta chain features in type 1 diabetes. Study results and caveats: Moderately but significantly shorter TCRB CDR3s were found in Type 1 diabetes patients in all four CD4+ subsets.

Their recognized antigens are unknown. As every portion of the isolated RNA was reverse transcribed, the sequencing read expressed TCRB transcripts. Clones were read by immunoSEQ multiplex PCR, and TCRdb kept only the in-frame ones, dropping some. The table includes hundreds of thousands of clones, about an eighth detected once. The source material was naive CD4+ T cells from blood. The receptors stem from a man between 18 and 35 years old with type 1 diabetes.

This rearrangement joins TRBV11-2 to TRBJ2-5, with D perhaps TRBD2 (6 bases). Trimming took 1 base from V and 2 from J, leaving 8 bases between them. The CDR3 covers 14 residues. In germline, CDR1 is SGHAT, CDR2 FQNNGV. The CDR3 nucleotides are TGTGCCAGCAGCTTAGCCCTAGCGCAAGAGACCCAGTACTTC. Translated: CASSLALAQETQYF.

This clone was recorded a few times. The chain is built from TRBV7-2 and TRBJ1-2, with D perhaps TRBD1 (5 bases). Trimming cost V 5 bases and J 4 bases, with 14 bases left between them. CDR1 and CDR2 from the germline V gene are SGHTA and FQGNSA. The CDR3 totals 14 residues. CDR3 protein: CASSPGHPTYGYTF. The CDR3, as DNA: TGTGCCAGCAGCCCCGGACATCCAACCTATGGCTACACCTTC.

This rearrangement joins TRBV27 to TRBJ1-1, with unresolved D. Germline V gives CDR1 MNHEY, CDR2 SMNVEV (reference sequence). Trimming pared 10 bases from V and 5 bases from J, leaving 23 bases between. CDR3 length: 15 residues. The CDR3 coding sequence is TGTGCCACGAAACGTAAGCGGGAGGATAGGACTGAAGCTTTCTTT. Translating it yields CATKRKREDRTEAFF.

The rearrangement links TRBV19 to TRBJ2-2; no clear D. The CDR3 is made up of 14 amino acids. The germline CDR1 and CDR2 sequences are LNHDA and SQIVND (reference sequence). Trimming cost V 3 bases and J 1 base, with 6 bases left between them. For the CDR3, the DNA is TGTGCCAGTAGTATTTCCAGGAACACCGGGGAGCTGTTTTTT. As protein: CASSISRNTGELFF.

This clone showed up just a few times. The chain joins TRBV5-1 to TRBJ2-7; D is tentatively TRBD1 or TRBD2 (5 bases each). The CDR3 has 13 residues. The V end lost 0 bases, the J end lost 9 bases, and 13 bases lay between the germline ends. Germline loops: CDR1 SGHRS, CDR2 YFSETQ. The CDR3 DNA reads TGCGCCAGCAGCTTGGTGGGACCCCCCGGGCAGTACTTC. Its protein is CASSLVGPPGQYF.

The chain employs TRBV28 and TRBJ1-5, with 8 positions matching TRBD1. The trim removed 6 bases at V and 5 bases at J, leaving 9 bases unmatched. The CDR3 is 15 amino acids. CDR1 is MDHEN and CDR2 is SYDVKM in the germline V gene. The CDR3 is CASRADRGTDQPQHF. The CDR3 DNA reads as TGTGCCAGCAGGGCTGACAGGGGAACAGATCAGCCCCAGCATTTT.

The rearrangement links TRBV4-2 to TRBJ2-3; 8 positions agree with TRBD2. Germline V lookup: CDR1 LGHNA, CDR2 YNFKEQ. There are 18 residues in the CDR3. The J segment lost 2 bases and the V segment lost 1 base, leaving 11 bases of the junction unmatched. The CDR3 region is CASSQVGPAGGSTDTQYF. CDR3 in DNA: TGTGCCAGCAGCCAAGTGGGGCCGGCGGGAGGATCCACAGATACGCAGTATTTT.

This clone has more than one count but fewer than ten. The J gene is TRBJ1-5, the V gene TRBV7-9; D is uncertain. This CDR3 contains 14 residues. The germline V and J ends were trimmed by 2 bases and 3 bases, with 8 bases remaining between them. Germline CDR1 reads SEHNR; CDR2 reads FQNEAQ (reference sequence). As DNA, the CDR3 is TGTGCCAGCAGCTTAAACGGAGTCAATCAGCCCCAGCATTTT. As protein: CASSLNGVNQPQHF.

This clone has a handful of counts. This rearrangement joins TRBV25-1 to TRBJ2-7; 7 positions agree with TRBD1. The CDR3 spans 14 residues. V lost 4 bases to trimming and J lost 5 bases; unmatched junction nucleotides: 8. Germline V gene sequence: CDR1 MGHDK, CDR2 SYGVNS. The CDR3, as DNA: TGTGCCAGCAGTGTCTCCGGACAGGACCACGAGCAGTACTTC. This translates into CASSVSGQDHEQYF.

This clone showed up just a few times. V usage is TRBV5-1 and J usage is TRBJ2-3; 8 nucleotides match TRBD1. Looked up from germline, CDR1 is SGHRS and CDR2 is YFSETQ. Trimming removed 0 bases from V and 6 bases from J; junction bases left unmatched: 6. There are 15 residues in the CDR3. The CDR3: CASSLATTGADTQYF. CDR3 nucleotides: TGCGCCAGCAGCTTGGCCACGACAGGGGCCGATACGCAGTATTTT.